The rows below give T cell receptor beta chains drawn from one sample of a study of cytomegalovirus exposure and HLA in healthy donors. TCRdb's table, derived via immunoSEQ multiplex PCR, lists solely in-frame clones and lacks some. Here the sample spans about 120,000 clones, over 80% being singletons. Sequencing was performed on PBMCs. All receptors derive from a man younger than 35 in good health and CMV-seropositive. CDR3s include the opening cysteine and the closing phenylalanine or tryptophan. Each record gives: clone size, V gene, J gene, D gene, CDR3 DNA, CDR3 protein. A D gene is named only where the DNA matches it firmly. Clone size appears in some rows only: once, few, many, or a class for an expanded clone.

abundance: .
v_gene: TRBV5-1
j_gene: TRBJ2-3
d_gene: .
CDR3nt: TGCGCCAGCAGCTTGTTCGGCAGGGCCACAGATACGCAGTATTTT
CDR3aa: CASSLFGRATDTQYF

abundance: .
v_gene: TRBV6-1
j_gene: TRBJ2-7
d_gene: .
CDR3nt: TGTGCCAGCAGTGAAAAATCTACGGGGTTTGTTTACGAGCAGTACTTC
CDR3aa: CASSEKSTGFVYEQYF

abundance: .
v_gene: TRBV7-3
j_gene: TRBJ1-6
d_gene: TRBD1
CDR3nt: TGTGCCAGCAGCTTTAGACAGGGAAAAAATAATTCACCCCTCCACTTT
CDR3aa: CASSFRQGKNNSPLHF

abundance: few
v_gene: TRBV7-9
j_gene: TRBJ1-1
d_gene: TRBD1
CDR3nt: TGTGCCAGCAGCTTATTGAGACAGGGGGCTGGGGACACTGAAGCTTTCTTT
CDR3aa: CASSLLRQGAGDTEAFF

abundance: .
v_gene: TRBV30
j_gene: TRBJ1-3
d_gene: .
CDR3nt: TGTGCCTGGAGTGTACCCACCGGGGGAGGAAACACCATATATTTT
CDR3aa: CAWSVPTGGGNTIYF

abundance: .
v_gene: TRBV14
j_gene: TRBJ1-6
d_gene: TRBD1
CDR3nt: TGTGCCAGCAGCCAAAAGACAGGGGGCGCGTCACCCCTCCACTTT
CDR3aa: CASSQKTGGASPLHF

abundance: few
v_gene: TRBV4-1
j_gene: TRBJ1-2
d_gene: .
CDR3nt: TGCGCCAGCAGCCCTCAACAGGGAGCTAACTATGGCTACACCTTC
CDR3aa: CASSPQQGANYGYTF

abundance: once
v_gene: TRBV5-4
j_gene: TRBJ2-2
d_gene: .
CDR3nt: TGTGCCAGCAGTTTCCAGGGGATCAGGGAGCTGTTTTTT
CDR3aa: CASSFQGIRELFF

abundance: .
v_gene: TRBV7-3
j_gene: TRBJ1-1
d_gene: TRBD1
CDR3nt: TGTGCCAGCAGCTGGGGGACAGCAAGTGAAGCTTTCTTT
CDR3aa: CASSWGTASEAFF

abundance: .
v_gene: TRBV27
j_gene: TRBJ1-4
d_gene: .
CDR3nt: TGTGCCAGCAGTTTAAGGAGAATAGGAGAAAAACTGTTTTTT
CDR3aa: CASSLRRIGEKLFF

abundance: .
v_gene: TRBV11-2
j_gene: TRBJ1-2
d_gene: .
CDR3nt: TGTGCCAGCAGCTTAGCCGTGTTCTATGGCTACACCTTC
CDR3aa: CASSLAVFYGYTF

abundance: .
v_gene: TRBV7-9
j_gene: TRBJ2-5
d_gene: TRBD1
CDR3nt: TGTGCCAGCAGCTTAAAAGACAGGGATTCAGAGACCCAGTACTTC
CDR3aa: CASSLKDRDSETQYF

abundance: .
v_gene: TRBV6-5
j_gene: TRBJ2-7
d_gene: TRBD1
CDR3nt: TGTGCCAGCAGGGCCGGGACAGAATTTCACGAGCAGTACTTC
CDR3aa: CASRAGTEFHEQYF

abundance: .
v_gene: TRBV10-2
j_gene: TRBJ2-7
d_gene: TRBD1
CDR3nt: TGCGCCAGCAGTGAGACCGGGACAGGGGGCTCCTACGAGCAGTACTTC
CDR3aa: CASSETGTGGSYEQYF

abundance: .
v_gene: TRBV25-1
j_gene: TRBJ2-5
d_gene: .
CDR3nt: TGTGCCAGCAGCGTCCAAGAGACCCAGTACTTC
CDR3aa: CASSVQETQYF

abundance: few
v_gene: TRBV14
j_gene: TRBJ1-5
d_gene: .
CDR3nt: TGTGCCAGCAGCGAAACGGGGGGGGGCGATCAGCCCCAGCATTTT
CDR3aa: CASSETGGGDQPQHF

abundance: .
v_gene: TRBV7-9
j_gene: TRBJ2-7
d_gene: .
CDR3nt: TGTGCCAGCAGCTTGTCCTCAGGGGTCATCTACGAGCAGTACTTC
CDR3aa: CASSLSSGVIYEQYF

abundance: once
v_gene: TRBV9
j_gene: TRBJ2-1
d_gene: .
CDR3nt: TGTGCCAGCAGCGTAGCTCCCAGCTCCTACAATGAGCAGTTCTTC
CDR3aa: CASSVAPSSYNEQFF

abundance: few
v_gene: TRBV30
j_gene: TRBJ2-7
d_gene: .
CDR3nt: TGTGCCTGGGCAGGGGTATACGAGCAGTACTTC
CDR3aa: CAWAGVYEQYF

abundance: once
v_gene: TRBV5-1
j_gene: TRBJ2-7
d_gene: .
CDR3nt: TGCGCCAGCAGCTTGGGGACAGACTACGAGCAGTACTTC
CDR3aa: CASSLGTDYEQYF

abundance: .
v_gene: TRBV19
j_gene: TRBJ2-1
d_gene: TRBD2
CDR3nt: TGTGCCAGTAGTACTAGCGGGGCGGGCTACAATGAGCAGTTCTTC
CDR3aa: CASSTSGAGYNEQFF

abundance: .
v_gene: TRBV5-4
j_gene: TRBJ1-4
d_gene: TRBD1
CDR3nt: TGTGCCAGCAGCGGACAGGGGAATGAAAAACTGTTTTTT
CDR3aa: CASSGQGNEKLFF

abundance: .
v_gene: TRBV5-4
j_gene: TRBJ2-5
d_gene: TRBD1
CDR3nt: TGTGCCAGCAGCTTGTCGACAGGGTCGGAGACCCAGTACTTC
CDR3aa: CASSLSTGSETQYF

abundance: .
v_gene: TRBV6-5
j_gene: TRBJ2-2
d_gene: .
CDR3nt: TGTGCCAGCAGTTGGGAGGTGGTGGACACCGGGGAGCTGTTTTTT
CDR3aa: CASSWEVVDTGELFF

abundance: .
v_gene: TRBV29-1
j_gene: TRBJ1-1
d_gene: .
CDR3nt: TGCAGCGTTGAGGGGGGACCGTTCATTGATACTGAAGCTTTCTTT
CDR3aa: CSVEGGPFIDTEAFF

abundance: .
v_gene: TRBV6-5
j_gene: TRBJ2-1
d_gene: TRBD2
CDR3nt: TGTGCCAGCAGTTACGGCGGGGGGAACAATGAGCAGTTCTTC
CDR3aa: CASSYGGGNNEQFF

abundance: .
v_gene: TRBV2
j_gene: TRBJ1-5
d_gene: .
CDR3nt: TGTGCCAGCAGTGTTTCGGGTGATGGCAATCAGCCCCAGCATTTT
CDR3aa: CASSVSGDGNQPQHF

abundance: few
v_gene: TRBV30
j_gene: TRBJ1-1
d_gene: .
CDR3nt: TGTGCCTGGAGTGTACAGGAGAACACTGAAGCTTTCTTT
CDR3aa: CAWSVQENTEAFF

abundance: .
v_gene: TRBV2
j_gene: TRBJ1-5
d_gene: .
CDR3nt: TGTGCCAGCAGTGAATTTAAGAGCGTGGATCAGCCCCAGCATTTT
CDR3aa: CASSEFKSVDQPQHF

abundance: .
v_gene: TRBV5-1
j_gene: TRBJ2-7
d_gene: TRBD1
CDR3nt: TGCGCCAGCAGCTGGACAGGGGACAGGTCAAACGAGCAGTACTTC
CDR3aa: CASSWTGDRSNEQYF

abundance: .
v_gene: TRBV4-1
j_gene: TRBJ1-1
d_gene: .
CDR3nt: TGCGCCAGCAGCCAAGCGGGGGGACCCAATGAAGCTTTCTTT
CDR3aa: CASSQAGGPNEAFF

abundance: once
v_gene: TRBV5-6
j_gene: TRBJ1-2
d_gene: .
CDR3nt: TGTGCCAGCAGCTTGTTGAGTCTCCTACAGGGTGACTACACCTTC
CDR3aa: CASSLLSLLQGDYTF

abundance: .
v_gene: TRBV6-5
j_gene: TRBJ2-2
d_gene: .
CDR3nt: TGTGCCAGCAGTCCTACCACCGGGGAGCTGTTTTTT
CDR3aa: CASSPTTGELFF

abundance: .
v_gene: TRBV7-9
j_gene: TRBJ2-2
d_gene: .
CDR3nt: TGTGCCAGCAGCTTAGGACGTGATTCCCGAATATGGACTGGGGAGCTGTTTTTT
CDR3aa: CASSLGRDSRIWTGELFF

abundance: .
v_gene: TRBV19
j_gene: TRBJ1-2
d_gene: TRBD1
CDR3nt: TGTGCCAGTAGTATCACTATGACAGGGGGACACTATGGCTACACCTTC
CDR3aa: CASSITMTGGHYGYTF

abundance: .
v_gene: TRBV5-1
j_gene: TRBJ2-3
d_gene: TRBD2
CDR3nt: TGCGCCAGCAGCTTGGGCGGGGGGCAGGCAGATACGCAGTATTTT
CDR3aa: CASSLGGGQADTQYF

abundance: once
v_gene: TRBV10-3
j_gene: TRBJ2-3
d_gene: TRBD2
CDR3nt: TGTGCCGGGGGTGGGGGGGGAAGCACAGATACGCAGTATTTT
CDR3aa: CAGGGGGSTDTQYF

abundance: .
v_gene: TRBV19
j_gene: TRBJ2-2
d_gene: TRBD1
CDR3nt: TGTGCCAGTAGTATAGTAAGGGACAGCTACACCGGGGAGCTGTTTTTT
CDR3aa: CASSIVRDSYTGELFF

abundance: once
v_gene: TRBV29-1
j_gene: TRBJ1-1
d_gene: .
CDR3nt: TGCAGCGTTGACACCAGGCGAAACACTGAAGCTTTCTTT
CDR3aa: CSVDTRRNTEAFF

abundance: .
v_gene: TRBV5-1
j_gene: TRBJ1-6
d_gene: .
CDR3nt: TGCGCCAGCAGCTTGGTCCCCTCAGAACTAGGCTCCTATAATTCACCCCTCCACTTT
CDR3aa: CASSLVPSELGSYNSPLHF

abundance: .
v_gene: TRBV5-8
j_gene: TRBJ1-5
d_gene: .
CDR3nt: TGTGCCAGCAGCTTGGCCTTTGGGCAGTATAGCAATCAGCCCCAGCATTTT
CDR3aa: CASSLAFGQYSNQPQHF

abundance: .
v_gene: TRBV2
j_gene: TRBJ1-2
d_gene: TRBD1
CDR3nt: TGTGCCAGCAAAGGGACAGCTGGCTATGGCTACACCTTC
CDR3aa: CASKGTAGYGYTF

abundance: .
v_gene: TRBV7-2
j_gene: TRBJ2-7
d_gene: TRBD2
CDR3nt: TGTGCCAGCAGCTTAGCAGCGGGGGCCTCCTACGAGCAGTACTTC
CDR3aa: CASSLAAGASYEQYF

abundance: .
v_gene: TRBV6-5
j_gene: TRBJ2-7
d_gene: TRBD2
CDR3nt: TGTGCCAGCAGTCCCCTGGCGGGGGCCTACGAGCAGTACTTC
CDR3aa: CASSPLAGAYEQYF

abundance: .
v_gene: TRBV4-2
j_gene: TRBJ2-7
d_gene: TRBD1
CDR3nt: TGTGCCAGCAGCCTGAATACAGGGGGGTCCTACGAGCAGTACTTC
CDR3aa: CASSLNTGGSYEQYF

abundance: .
v_gene: TRBV7-2
j_gene: TRBJ1-2
d_gene: TRBD1
CDR3nt: TGTGCCAGCAGCCTAAACAGGGGTGAGGGCTATGGCTACACCTTC
CDR3aa: CASSLNRGEGYGYTF

abundance: .
v_gene: TRBV5-6
j_gene: TRBJ2-1
d_gene: .
CDR3nt: TGTGCCAGCAGCTTCTTTACAGGGAATCTGGATGAGCAGTTCTTC
CDR3aa: CASSFFTGNLDEQFF

abundance: .
v_gene: TRBV29-1
j_gene: TRBJ2-7
d_gene: .
CDR3nt: TGCAGCGTTGGTAGCAAAACGGGGAACGAGCAGTACTTC
CDR3aa: CSVGSKTGNEQYF

abundance: .
v_gene: TRBV25-1
j_gene: TRBJ2-5
d_gene: .
CDR3nt: TGTGCCAGCTCTGGTCCCGGTACGGAGACCCAGTACTTC
CDR3aa: CASSGPGTETQYF

abundance: .
v_gene: TRBV7-9
j_gene: TRBJ1-6
d_gene: .
CDR3nt: TGTGCCAGCAGCCCCCCCGGGCAGGGCCACTCACCCCTCCACTTT
CDR3aa: CASSPPGQGHSPLHF

abundance: .
v_gene: TRBV5-4
j_gene: TRBJ2-3
d_gene: .
CDR3nt: TGTGCCAGCACCCCCCCGGGGAGTAGCACAGATACGCAGTATTTT
CDR3aa: CASTPPGSSTDTQYF

abundance: .
v_gene: TRBV4-1
j_gene: TRBJ2-1
d_gene: .
CDR3nt: TGCGCCAGCAGCCAATCCAACCAGGGCGATGAGCAGTTCTTC
CDR3aa: CASSQSNQGDEQFF

abundance: .
v_gene: TRBV5-4
j_gene: TRBJ1-2
d_gene: .
CDR3nt: TGTGCCAGCACCGATGGAGGGGCAGTCGGGTATGGCTACACCTTC
CDR3aa: CASTDGGAVGYGYTF

abundance: .
v_gene: TRBV5-7
j_gene: TRBJ1-5
d_gene: .
CDR3nt: TGTGCCAGCAGCCCTCGAGGGAGGATGGAATTGGGCAATCAGCCCCAGCATTTT
CDR3aa: CASSPRGRMELGNQPQHF

abundance: once
v_gene: TRBV9
j_gene: TRBJ2-7
d_gene: .
CDR3nt: TGTGCCAGCAGCGTAGACTTGGGAGGCGAGCAGTACTTC
CDR3aa: CASSVDLGGEQYF

abundance: .
v_gene: TRBV4-1
j_gene: TRBJ1-3
d_gene: .
CDR3nt: TGCGCCAGCAGCCAAGATAGGGGTCTCTCTGGAAACACCATATATTTT
CDR3aa: CASSQDRGLSGNTIYF

abundance: .
v_gene: TRBV25-1
j_gene: TRBJ1-5
d_gene: .
CDR3nt: TGTGCCAGCGGCGAGGGGGGGTTTCAGCCCCAGCATTTT
CDR3aa: CASGEGGFQPQHF

abundance: once
v_gene: TRBV5-1
j_gene: TRBJ2-2
d_gene: .
CDR3nt: TGCGCCAGCAGCTTGAAGCAGAACACCGGGGAGCTGTTTTTT
CDR3aa: CASSLKQNTGELFF

abundance: once
v_gene: TRBV6-5
j_gene: TRBJ2-7
d_gene: .
CDR3nt: TGTGCCAGCAGTTACTCGCCCCTCCAGTCCTACGAGCAGTACTTC
CDR3aa: CASSYSPLQSYEQYF